One sample yielded the 12 T cell receptor beta chains listed below, sequenced in a study of tumor and adjacent non-tumor tissue in lung cancer. The library came from three nested PCR rounds adapted from ARM-PCR protocols. TCRdb fed the multiplex PCR reads into MiXCR, producing one record per CDR3 protein. The profile shows tens of thousands of distinct CDR3 sequences, 72% of them singletons. RNA was extracted from bulk tissue without any cell sorting. Sequenced sample: lung tumor tissue. Every receptor here comes from a woman aged 40 to 50 with non-small cell lung cancer.

Comment on this clonotype: A read error may produce the germline difference seen at one junction end. This rearrangement joins TRBV12-3 or TRBV12-4 to TRBJ2-5, with D possibly being TRBD1 (6 bases). This CDR3 has 15 amino acids. The CDR3 spells CTSNSGQGGQETQYF. For the CDR3, the DNA is TGTACCAGCAATTCGGGACAAGGGGGTCAAGAGACCCAGTACTTC.

In regard to this clonotype: Compared with germline, one end of the junction differs, possibly owing to a read error. V and J are TRBV20-1 and TRBJ2-7; 9 bases agree with TRBD2. This CDR3 has 14 residues. Per the germline V gene, CDR1 is DFQATT and CDR2 is SNEGSKA (reference sequence). CDR3 loop: CIAPGTSPSYEHYF. Here the CDR3 DNA reads TGCATTGCACCCGGGACTAGCCCCTCCTACGAGCACTACTTC.

As for this clonotype: A junction end diverges from the germline sequence, so it may reflect a read error. This chain joins TRBV11-2 and TRBJ2-3; 8 bases are shared with TRBD1. Germline V gene sequence: CDR1 SGHAT, CDR2 FQNNGV. The CDR3 totals 18 residues. CDR3 protein: CANSLVSLGTGCTDAQYF. The CDR3 bases are TGTGCCAACAGCTTAGTGAGTCTCGGGACAGGATGCACAGATGCGCAGTATTTT. Supplemented by reference TRBV11-2 and TRBJ2-3, the full variable domain reads EAGVAQSPRYKIIEKRQSVAFWCNPISGHATLYWYQQILGQGPKLLIQFQNNGVVDDSQLPKDRFSAERLKGVDSTLKIQPAKLEDSAVYLCANSLVSLGTGCTDAQYFGPGTRLTVL.

Concerning this clonotype: The CDR3 does not close with the conserved phenylalanine or tryptophan, likely indicating a read error. The chain has TRBV5-1 and TRBJ2-3, with 14 positions matching TRBD2. Germline-derived CDR1 and CDR2 are SGHRS and YFSETQ. CDR3 length: 19 residues. Trimming cost V 5 bases and J 0 bases; bases outside gene matches: 11. CDR3 region: CASRNPWTSGGTSTDTQYL. Written as DNA, the CDR3 is TGCGCCAGCAGGAATCCATGGACTAGCGGGGGGACTAGCACAGATACGCAGTATCTA.

This clonotype was recorded only once. An end of the junction differs from the germline gene, which may be a read error. The chain links TRBV7-9 to TRBJ2-5, with D perhaps matching TRBD2 (5 bases). Germline CDR1 and CDR2: SEHNR and FQNEAQ (reference sequence). This CDR3 region has 11 residues. Here the CDR3 reads CASSLQETQYF. CDR3 nucleotides: TGCGCTAGCAGCCTACAAGAGACCCAGTACTTC.

To note about this clonotype: Mismatch with germline at one junction end may stem from a read error. The rearrangement links TRBV28 to TRBJ1-2, with D perhaps matching TRBD1 (6 bases). Germline CDR1 is MDHEN and CDR2 is SYDVKM. This CDR3 spans 12 amino acids. CDR3 sequence reads: CASNRGGDGYIF. In DNA, the CDR3 is TGTGCCAGCAATAGAGGGGGGGATGGCTACATCTTC.

With regard to this clonotype: A read error may account for a junction end that differs from germline. The chain couples TRBV14 to TRBJ1-2, with 7 nucleotides matching TRBD1. This CDR3 has 14 residues. Germline values: CDR1 SGHDN, CDR2 FVKESK. This chain's CDR3 is CDSSQDHRGYDYTF. CDR3 nucleotides: TGTGACAGCAGCCAAGATCACAGGGGCTATGACTATACCTTC.

The chain uses TRBV11-3 and TRBJ2-7; 10 bases map to TRBD2. Germline CDR1 and CDR2: SGHNT and YENEEA. This CDR3 has 15 residues. Trimming at V came to 4 bases and at J to 6 bases, leaving 9 bases not matched to a gene. CDR3: CASSSRASGGVEQYF. In DNA, the CDR3 is TGTGCCAGCAGCTCCAGGGCTAGCGGGGGAGTCGAGCAGTACTTC.

The chain joins TRBV7-9 to TRBJ2-2, with D possibly matching TRBD1 (5 bases). The V gene lost 2 bases and the J gene lost 13 bases, with 20 bases spanning the gap. The CDR3 totals 15 residues. CDR1 and CDR2 (germline): SEHNR, FQNEAQ (reference sequence). In nucleotides, the CDR3 is TGTGCCAGCAGCTTAAGGGGTACGAACACCGTGGGGCTGTTTTTT. This gives the protein CASSLRGTNTVGLFF.

This clonotype was seen a handful of times. A much larger clonotype is one base distant, so this may be a read error. This chain joins TRBV7-9 and TRBJ1-4, with D possibly TRBD1 on 6 matching bases. CDR1 is SEHNR and CDR2 is FQNEAQ in the germline V gene (reference sequence). The length of the CDR3 is 15 residues. As DNA, the CDR3 is TGTGCCAGCAGCCTACAACAGGGAACGGATGAAAAACTGTTATTT. Translating gives CASSLQQGTDEKLLF.

The sample holds a few counts of this clonotype. The gene calls are TRBV5-1 and TRBJ2-3; 9 bases line up with TRBD1. CDR3 length: 14 amino acids. CDR1 and CDR2 from the germline V gene are SGHRS and YFSETQ. V was clipped by 7 bases and J by 7 bases; unmatched bases: 10. Here the CDR3 DNA reads TGCGCCAGCGGGCTAACTACAGGGGGCAATACGCAGTATTTT. Encoded protein: CASGLTTGGNTQYF.

On this clonotype: A much larger clone is a single base away; this may be a read error. The chain links TRBV20-1 to TRBJ2-7; a possible D gene is TRBD2 (6 bases). CDR1 and CDR2 from the germline V gene are DFQATT and SNEGSKA (reference sequence). The CDR3 contains 15 residues. The CDR3 nucleotides are TGCAATGCTAGCTCCGCTAGCGCGGTGGAAGGGGAGCAGTACTTC. Translating it yields CNASSASAVEGEQYF.